This TCR beta chain was retrieved from a study of CDR3 diversity in severe acne. One entry per CDR3 protein results from TCRdb running MiXCR on the PCR reads. Of approximately 90,000 distinct CDR3 sequences in the sample, under 55% were seen once. The CDR3 length is 14 residues. The germline CDR1 and CDR2 sequences are SGDLS and YYNGEE. Between the trimmed V and J ends, which lost 0 bases and 1 base, there was a span of 7 bases. The sequence derives from a male donor with severe acne vulgaris. Source material: blood. V and J are TRBV9 and TRBJ1-1, with D unclear. CDR3 protein: CASSVVGRNTEAFF. In DNA, the CDR3 is TGTGCCAGCAGCGTAGTAGGTAGGAACACTGAAGCTTTCTTT. Supplemented by reference TRBV9 and TRBJ1-1, the full variable domain reads DSGVTQTPKHLITATGQRVTLRCSPRSGDLSVYWYQQSLDQGLQFLIQYYNGEERAKGNILERFSAQQFPDLHSELNLSSLELGDSALYFCASSVVGRNTEAFFGQGTRLTVV.